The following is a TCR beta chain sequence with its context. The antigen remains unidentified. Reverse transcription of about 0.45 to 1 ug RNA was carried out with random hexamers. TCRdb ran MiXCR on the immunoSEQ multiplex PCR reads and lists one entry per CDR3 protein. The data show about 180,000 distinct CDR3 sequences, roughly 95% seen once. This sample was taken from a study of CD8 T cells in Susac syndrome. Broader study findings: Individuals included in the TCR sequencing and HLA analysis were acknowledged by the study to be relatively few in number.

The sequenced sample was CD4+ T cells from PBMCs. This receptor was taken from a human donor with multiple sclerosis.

CDR3 DNA: TGTGCCAGCAGCTTAGGCCATAGAGCTAGCAGTGGCACAGATACGCAGTATTTT. Encoded protein: CASSLGHRASSGTDTQYF. The V call is TRBV13, the J call TRBJ2-3; D possibly corresponds to TRBD2 (5 bases). From germline, CDR1 is PRHDT and CDR2 FYEKMQ (reference sequence). Trimming took off 0 bases at V and 1 base at J, with 17 bases between the two ends. This CDR3 contains 18 residues.